A single sample is the source of the 31 T cell receptor beta chains below, sequenced in a study of blood T cells in healthy people across ages. Next came a second PCR, run for roughly 6 to 11 cycles, which used a sample-barcoded 5' primer along with a J-beta primer mix. TCRdb called the 5' RACE reads again in MiXCR, with one record for every CDR3 protein. Of 730,000 or so distinct CDR3 sequences in the sample, around 46% were seen once. Sequenced: blood. The receptors derive from a woman aged 60-70 years in good health.

This clonotype was counted at least ten times. This may arise from a read error, as a much more abundant clone is one base away. The rearrangement uses TRBV25-1 and TRBJ2-7; D possibly uses TRBD1 or TRBD2 (5 bases each). V lost 10 bases to trimming and J lost 5 bases, with 12 bases between them. Per germline, CDR1 MGHDK and CDR2 SYGVNS. The CDR3 is made up of 11 amino acids. CDR3 region: CATAMGDEQYF. CDR3 in DNA: TGTGCCACAGCGATGGGGGACGAGCAGTACTTC.

This clonotype was picked up many times. The chain uses TRBV7-2 and TRBJ1-2; D uncertain. The CDR3 has 14 residues. V was cut by 1 base and J by 4 bases, with 10 bases left in between. Germline CDR1 reads SGHTA; CDR2 reads FQGNSA. Here the CDR3 reads CASSLDAGSYGYTF. In DNA form, the CDR3 reads TGTGCCAGCAGCTTAGATGCGGGGAGCTATGGCTACACCTTC.

V is TRBV27 and J is TRBJ2-1, with D perhaps assigned TRBD1 or TRBD2 (7 bases each). CDR3 length: 17 residues. Germline lookup yields CDR1 MNHEY and CDR2 SMNVEV (reference sequence). V lost 3 bases and J lost 3, with 18 bases in between. The CDR3 is CASSFGSGRGLYNEQFF. The CDR3 nucleotides read TGTGCCAGCAGTTTTGGATCGGGGAGGGGGCTCTACAATGAGCAGTTCTTC.

The gene calls are TRBV7-9 and TRBJ2-5; TRBD2 agrees at 7 bases. CDR1 SEHNR and CDR2 FQNEAQ come from the germline V gene (reference sequence). This CDR3 spans 15 amino acids. The ends lost 1 base at V and 0 bases at J; junction bases unmatched: 2. CDR3 loop: CASSLGGGYQETQYF. CDR3 nucleotides: TGTGCCAGCAGCTTAGGGGGAGGGTACCAAGAGACCCAGTACTTC. The full variable domain, its missing parts supplied by reference TRBV7-9 and TRBJ2-5, is DTGVSQNPRHKITKRGQNVTFRCDPISEHNRLYWYRQTLGQGPEFLTYFQNEAQLEKSRLLSDRFSAERPKGSFSTLEIQRTEQGDSAMYLCASSLGGGYQETQYFGPGTRLLVL.

This chain links TRBV4-2 with TRBJ2-3; the match to TRBD2 covers 9 bases. The J segment lost 5 bases and the V segment lost 1 base, leaving 4 bases of the junction unmatched. The length of the CDR3 is 15 residues. The germline gives CDR1 LGHNA, CDR2 YNFKEQ. This CDR3 is CASSQARGGVDTQYF. The DNA for the CDR3 is TGTGCCAGCAGCCAAGCGCGGGGGGGCGTAGATACGCAGTATTTT.

This clonotype was counted once. V is TRBV20-1 and J is TRBJ2-5; D is unclear. The CDR3 loop spans 10 amino acids. Trimming cost V 7 bases and J 5 bases, with 8 bases left between them. Germline lookup yields CDR1 DFQATT and CDR2 SNEGSKA (reference sequence). The CDR3 is CSGDGETQYF. DNA of the CDR3: TGCAGTGGGGATGGGGAGACCCAGTACTTC.

This chain connects TRBV20-1 to TRBJ2-1; 7 nucleotides align to TRBD1. The trim removed 5 bases at V and 8 bases at J, leaving 9 bases unmatched. CDR3 length: 13 residues. Germline CDR1 and CDR2: DFQATT and SNEGSKA (reference sequence). In DNA, the CDR3 is TGCAGTGCTGGGTACACAGGGGACGATGAGCAGTTCTTC. Protein sequence: CSAGYTGDDEQFF.

The chain has TRBV12-3 or TRBV12-4 and TRBJ2-1, with a weak D call TRBD1 (5 bases). This CDR3 region has 16 residues. The V and J ends lost 7 bases and 4 bases respectively, with 20 bases between them. This CDR3 reads CASTNYLGVRYNEQFF. The CDR3 DNA follows: TGTGCCAGCACCAACTACTTAGGGGTCCGTTACAATGAGCAGTTCTTC.

This chain links TRBV7-9 with TRBJ2-3; D unresolved. The V end was cut by 2 bases, the J end by 3 bases, with 12 bases between. CDR1 is SEHNR and CDR2 is FQNEAQ in the germline V gene (reference sequence). This CDR3 has 15 residues. CDR3 amino acids: CASSLTSSPTDTQYF. The CDR3, as DNA: TGTGCCAGCAGCTTAACGTCCAGCCCGACAGATACGCAGTATTTT.

This clonotype has more than one count but fewer than ten. The V and J genes are TRBV7-2 and TRBJ1-4; 10 nucleotides align to TRBD1. There are 15 residues in the CDR3. Per germline, CDR1 SGHTA and CDR2 FQGNSA. V lost 5 bases to trimming and J lost 7 bases; unmatched junction nucleotides: 7. In nucleotides, the CDR3 is TGTGCCAGCAGCCCGGGACAGGGGTTCGGTGAAAAACTGTTTTTT. Encoded protein: CASSPGQGFGEKLFF.

CDR3 sequence: CATSYGGYGYTF. CDR3 in DNA: TGTGCCACCTCCTACGGGGGCTATGGCTACACCTTC. The chain uses TRBV6-5 and TRBJ1-2; perhaps TRBD1 as D (5 bases). V was shortened by 10 bases and J by 4 bases, with 13 bases between the two germline ends. The CDR3 extends over 12 amino acids. Germline V gene data show CDR1 as MNHEY and CDR2 as SVGAGI.

The chain uses TRBV6-1 and TRBJ1-1; D is possibly TRBD1 (6 bases). V lost 6 bases, J lost 4 bases, and 27 bases lay in between. The germline gives CDR1 MNHNS, CDR2 SASEGT. The CDR3 extends over 18 amino acids. This CDR3 is CASSSLGGGRTRSTEAFF. The CDR3 nucleotides are TGTGCCAGCAGCTCCCTTGGTGGGGGCAGAACCCGGAGCACTGAAGCTTTCTTT.

This chain connects TRBV9 to TRBJ1-2; no definite D call. With 3 bases removed from V and 0 bases from J, the gap between germline ends came to 12 bases. CDR1 SGDLS and CDR2 YYNGEE come from the germline V gene. This CDR3 comprises 15 residues. CDR3 in DNA: TGTGCCAGCAGCGGAGGCACAGCTCCTAACTATGGCTACACCTTC. Its protein is CASSGGTAPNYGYTF.

This sequence joins TRBV3-1 and TRBJ2-7, with a weak D call TRBD1 (6 bases). The ends were cut back, 4 bases at V and 8 bases at J, with 12 bases in the middle. The CDR3 has 12 amino acids. CDR1 is LGHDT, CDR2 YNNKEL, per germline (reference sequence). The CDR3 DNA reads TGTGCCAGCAGCCCACAGGGATGGAAGCAGTACTTC. This codes for CASSPQGWKQYF.

The gene calls are TRBV7-9 and TRBJ1-2; a possible D gene is TRBD1 (6 bases). Germline values: CDR1 SEHNR, CDR2 FQNEAQ (reference sequence). Trimming stripped 3 bases from V and 4 bases from J, with 12 bases between. The CDR3 contains 14 residues. CDR3 loop: CASSFSGGSYGYTF. The CDR3 DNA follows: TGTGCCAGCAGCTTTAGCGGGGGCAGCTATGGCTACACCTTC.

A few counts support this clonotype. The V call is TRBV4-1, the J call TRBJ2-7; either TRBD1 or TRBD2 may fit D (5 bases each). The CDR3 has 15 residues. Germline CDR1 and CDR2: MGHRA and YSYEKL. V gave up 3 bases and J gave up 0 bases, with 12 bases separating them. The CDR3 loop is CASSQGDGHSYEQYF. The CDR3 nucleotides are TGCGCCAGCAGCCAGGGGGACGGCCACTCCTACGAGCAGTACTTC.

This chain uses TRBV6-2 or TRBV6-3 with TRBJ2-5; 7 positions match TRBD2. Losses at the gene ends were 0 bases for V and 11 bases for J; bases not matched to a gene: 9. The CDR3 contains 14 residues. Germline-derived CDR1 and CDR2 are MNHEY and SVGEGT. The CDR3 region is CASSYSDGRNEQYF. CDR3 sequence (DNA): TGTGCCAGCAGTTACTCTGACGGGAGGAATGAGCAGTACTTC.

V usage is TRBV12-3 or TRBV12-4 and J usage is TRBJ2-7; TRBD1 matches at 7 bases. Trimming took 5 bases from V and 5 from J; bases not matched to a gene: 9. The length of the CDR3 is 14 residues. The CDR3 reads CASSPQTGPHEQYF. CDR3 DNA: TGTGCCAGCAGTCCCCAGACAGGGCCCCACGAGCAGTACTTC.

This chain connects TRBV6-1 to TRBJ2-2; D is possibly TRBD1 (6 bases). V was pared by 7 bases and J by 5 bases, with 14 bases between. Germline-derived CDR1 and CDR2 are MNHNS and SASEGT. The CDR3 is 14 residues long. CDR3 sequence reads: CASKTGVATGELFF. The CDR3 DNA reads TGTGCCAGCAAGACAGGCGTTGCAACCGGGGAGCTGTTTTTT.

This chain joins TRBV3-1 and TRBJ2-3, with 11 bases that match TRBD2. The J segment lost 3 bases and the V segment lost 1 base, leaving 6 bases of the junction unmatched. Germline V gene lookup returns CDR1 LGHDT and CDR2 YNNKEL (reference sequence). This CDR3 comprises 17 residues. Here the CDR3 reads CASSQAPLAGVTDTQYF. In DNA form, the CDR3 reads TGTGCCAGCAGCCAAGCTCCACTAGCGGGAGTAACAGATACGCAGTATTTT.

This clonotype was observed many times. The V call is TRBV27, the J call TRBJ2-3; 9 bases map to TRBD1. CDR1 is MNHEY and CDR2 is SMNVEV in the germline V gene (reference sequence). Trimming removed 5 bases from V and 1 base from J; junction bases left unmatched: 4. This CDR3 is 15 amino acids long. The CDR3 reads CASSLRDRGTDTQYF. The CDR3 DNA reads TGTGCCAGCAGTCTCCGGGACAGGGGCACAGATACGCAGTATTTT.

J is TRBJ2-7 and V is TRBV12-3 or TRBV12-4; TRBD1 aligns across 8 bases. The trim removed 7 bases at V and 5 bases at J, leaving 10 bases unmatched. This CDR3 comprises 14 residues. Here the CDR3 reads CASKKGQVIDEQYF. The DNA of the CDR3 is TGTGCCAGCAAGAAGGGACAGGTGATTGACGAGCAGTACTTC.

The chain links TRBV28 to TRBJ1-1; a weak D match, TRBD1 (6 bases). From germline, CDR1 is MDHEN and CDR2 SYDVKM. V lost 6 bases and J lost 3, with 11 bases in between. There are 13 residues in the CDR3. CDR3 protein: CASSHRVDTEAFF. The DNA for the CDR3 is TGTGCCAGCAGCCACAGGGTAGACACTGAAGCTTTCTTT. The complete variable domain, with remaining parts taken from reference TRBV28 and TRBJ1-1, reads DVKVTQSSRYLVKRTGEKVFLECVQDMDHENMFWYRQDPGLGLRLIYFSYDVKMKEKGDIPEGYSVSREKKERFSLILESASTNQTSMYLCASSHRVDTEAFFGQGTRLTVV.

The chain joins TRBV2 to TRBJ1-1, with 8 bases lining up with TRBD1. The germline V gene encodes CDR1 SNHLY and CDR2 FYNNEI. V dropped 6 bases and J dropped 7; count of bases not matched to a gene: 10. This CDR3 comprises 14 residues. The DNA for the CDR3 is TGTGCCAGCAGGAAGGAGGGACAGGCAGTTGAAGCTTTCTTT. Translation gives CASRKEGQAVEAFF.

V usage is TRBV2 and J usage is TRBJ2-1; 8 nucleotides line up with TRBD2. CDR3 length: 15 amino acids. Losses at the gene ends were 1 base for V and 9 bases for J; bases not matched to a gene: 8. The germline gives CDR1 SNHLY, CDR2 FYNNEI. CDR3 sequence (DNA): TGTGCCAGCAGTGAAGAGGCGGGAGGAAGGAGTGAGCAGTTCTTC. It is translated as CASSEEAGGRSEQFF.

The J gene is TRBJ1-2, the V gene TRBV30; D is uncertain. Germline V gives CDR1 GTSNPN, CDR2 SVGIG (reference sequence). The CDR3 sequence is 13 residues long. Trimming left V 0 bases short and J 0 bases short, with 5 bases between. CDR3 nucleotide sequence: TGTGCCTGGAGTGTTGAAGCTAACTATGGCTACACCTTC. It yields the protein CAWSVEANYGYTF.

V and J are TRBV5-4 and TRBJ2-4, with D perhaps matching TRBD2 (5 bases). The DNA matches TRBJ2-7 better at its end, which makes the J call doubtful. Per the germline V gene, CDR1 is SGHNT and CDR2 is YYREEE (reference sequence). The CDR3 consists of 16 residues. The CDR3 DNA reads TGTGCCAGCAGCCTTGAGGGATTCGAACCCTACTACGAGCAGTACTTC. Translating it yields CASSLEGFEPYYEQYF.

This chain uses TRBV18 with TRBJ2-3; 11 bases agree with TRBD2. This CDR3 is built from 15 residues. The V segment lost 3 bases and the J segment 2 bases; nucleotides outside the gene matches: 1. The germline V gene has CDR1 KGHSH and CDR2 LQKENI. CDR3 region: CASSPGLADTDTQYF. CDR3 nucleotide sequence: TGTGCCAGCTCACCGGGACTAGCGGACACAGATACGCAGTATTTT.

This clonotype was counted a few times. The chain is built from TRBV12-3 or TRBV12-4 and TRBJ2-1; TRBD2 agrees at 8 bases. The length of the CDR3 is 15 residues. V was clipped by 1 base and J by 4 bases; unmatched bases: 3. The CDR3 nucleotides are TGTGCCAGCAGTTTAGATAGCGGGGTTTACAATGAGCAGTTCTTC. This encodes CASSLDSGVYNEQFF.

There are many counts of this clonotype. The chain joins TRBV29-1 to TRBJ2-7, with no clear D. Between the trimmed V and J ends, which lost 3 bases and 9 bases, there was a span of 12 bases. The CDR3 contains 11 residues. Germline CDR1 SQVTM, CDR2 ANQGSEA. This CDR3 reads CSVDDFSVQYF. The CDR3 nucleotides are TGCAGCGTTGATGACTTCTCAGTGCAGTACTTC.

V is TRBV7-8 and J is TRBJ2-7, with 8 bases lining up with TRBD1. The V gene end was trimmed by 5 bases and the J gene end by 1 base; junction bases not matched to a gene: 7. CDR3 size: 15 residues. Germline V lookup: CDR1 SGHVS, CDR2 FQNEAQ. As DNA, the CDR3 is TGTGCCAGCAGCAGTAGTGGACAGGGATCCTACGAGCAGTACTTC. This sequence encodes CASSSSGQGSYEQYF.